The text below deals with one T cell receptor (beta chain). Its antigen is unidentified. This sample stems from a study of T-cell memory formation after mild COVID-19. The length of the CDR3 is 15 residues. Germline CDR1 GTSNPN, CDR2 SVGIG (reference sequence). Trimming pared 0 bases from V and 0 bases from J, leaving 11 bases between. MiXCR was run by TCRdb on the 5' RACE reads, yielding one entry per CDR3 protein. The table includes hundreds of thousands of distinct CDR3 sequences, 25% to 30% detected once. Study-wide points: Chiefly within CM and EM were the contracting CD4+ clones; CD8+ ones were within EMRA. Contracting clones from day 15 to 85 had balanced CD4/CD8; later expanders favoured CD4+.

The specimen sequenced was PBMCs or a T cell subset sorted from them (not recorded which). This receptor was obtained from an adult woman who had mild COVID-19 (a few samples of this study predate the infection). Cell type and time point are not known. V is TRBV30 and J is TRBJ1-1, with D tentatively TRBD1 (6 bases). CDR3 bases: TGTGCCTGGAGTGTACGGGGACATATGAACACTGAAGCTTTCTTT. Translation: CAWSVRGHMNTEAFF.